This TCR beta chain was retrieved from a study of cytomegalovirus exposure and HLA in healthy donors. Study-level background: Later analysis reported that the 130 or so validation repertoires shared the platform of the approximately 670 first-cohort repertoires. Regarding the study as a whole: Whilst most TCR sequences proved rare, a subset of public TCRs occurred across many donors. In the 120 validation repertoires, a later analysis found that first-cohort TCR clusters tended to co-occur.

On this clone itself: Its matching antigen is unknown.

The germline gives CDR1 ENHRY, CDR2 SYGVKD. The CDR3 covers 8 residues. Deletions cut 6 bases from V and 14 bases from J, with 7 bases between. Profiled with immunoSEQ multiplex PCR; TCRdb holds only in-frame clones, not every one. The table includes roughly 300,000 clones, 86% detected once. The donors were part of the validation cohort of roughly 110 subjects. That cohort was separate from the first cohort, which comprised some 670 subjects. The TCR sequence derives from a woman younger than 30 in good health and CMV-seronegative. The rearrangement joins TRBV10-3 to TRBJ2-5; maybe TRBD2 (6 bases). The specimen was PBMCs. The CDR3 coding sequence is TGTGCCATCAGGGGGGGTTACTTC. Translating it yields CAIRGGYF.